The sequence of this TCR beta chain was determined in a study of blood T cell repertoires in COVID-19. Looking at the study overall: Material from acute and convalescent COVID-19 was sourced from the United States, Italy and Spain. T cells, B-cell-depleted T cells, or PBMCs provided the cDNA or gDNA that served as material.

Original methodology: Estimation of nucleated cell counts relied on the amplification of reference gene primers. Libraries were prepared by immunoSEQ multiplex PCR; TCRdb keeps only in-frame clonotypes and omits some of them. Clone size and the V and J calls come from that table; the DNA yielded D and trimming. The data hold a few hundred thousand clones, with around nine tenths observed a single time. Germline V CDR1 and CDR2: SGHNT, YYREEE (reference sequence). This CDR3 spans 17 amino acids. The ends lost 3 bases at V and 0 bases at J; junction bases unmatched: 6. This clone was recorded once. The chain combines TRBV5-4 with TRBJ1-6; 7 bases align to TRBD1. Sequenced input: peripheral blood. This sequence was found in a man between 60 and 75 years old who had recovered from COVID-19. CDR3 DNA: TGTGCCAGCAGCTCGGGACAGAGGAGCTCCTATAATTCACCCCTCCACTTT. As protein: CASSSGQRSSYNSPLHF.